This T cell receptor beta chain stems from a study of T cells in Graves' hyperthyroidism and ophthalmopathy (dated by TCRdb to 2018 to 2020). With regard to the full study: Peripheral blood samples were taken at initial diagnosis, before any treatment was given. For training and testing, the 95 to 100 patients in the discovery cohort were randomly divided in a 7:3 ratio. To identify TCR V-J signatures that set the groups apart, the researchers used a discovery cohort of 100 patients, made up of some 41 with Graves' ophthalmopathy and about 59 with stable Graves' hyperthyroidism. Following sampling, methimazole starting at 30 mg daily was given to hyperthyroidism patients, and high-dose intravenous methylprednisolone was given to ophthalmopathy patients. The paper describes TCR Vbeta CDR3 sequencing of fewer than 150 peripheral blood samples, made up of under 50 ophthalmopathy patients, over 70 hyperthyroidism patients and approximately 17 progressor patients. Thyroid tissue and blood T-cell repertoires from about 6 Graves' hyperthyroidism patients were also compared in the study. Prospective prediction of ophthalmopathy was tested in an independent validation cohort of some 19 hyperthyroidism patients and 17 patients who later progressed to ophthalmopathy.

TCR beta CDR3 regions were amplified from RNA transcripts. For the first round of RT-PCR on the TCR CDR3, the HTBI primer set was used together with the Qiagen OneStep RT-PCR kit. Libraries were constructed in a second round of multiplex PCR, after which size selection and purification were performed. Paired-end sequencing of the libraries was performed with 100 bp reads on an Illumina HiSeq2000. In the original analysis: SOAPnuke was used to process the raw data, removing reads that contained adapters or uncalled bases, had a mean Phred below 15, or lacked an exact match to the constant primer or identifier. High-quality paired reads were merged using COPE v1.2.5, and each unique nucleotide sequence was defined as a clonotype. MiTCR v1.1 was used to align clonotypes to the IMGT TRBV, TRBD and TRBJ reference segments. The analysis was restricted to V-J combinations with a frequency above 0.0001, which together covered about 99% of the repertoires. The TCS score was defined as the ratio of F50 (clonal expansion) to E x V (chaos), calculated using BLOSUM62-based TCRdist between CDR3 peptides within each V-J. Welch's t-statistics and random forest reduced fewer than 550 V-J features to 13, which were used in a naive Bayes classifier (R e1071). The public reads were quality trimmed at Q25 with fastp and then assembled into clones with MiXCR by TCRdb, keeping productive beta chains. Identical CDR3 proteins give one entry, which carries the most common genes and DNA. V and J calls and clone size were set by TCRdb, not the authors. In all, the sample holds 600,000 or so distinct CDR3 sequences, and 13% to 15% of those were seen once. Around 7% of the sample lies in the top ten.

This clonotype was counted ten times or more. The target of this receptor is not known. One base away there is no much larger clone; base qualities are not given. Overall results and qualifications from the work: Most expanded thyroid clonotypes (frequency above 0.001) were also found in blood, which suggests that blood repertoires may mirror thyroid immune responses. In cross-validation, a model built on a 13 V-J signature told ophthalmopathy apart from stable hyperthyroidism with under 90% sensitivity and approximately 81% specificity, and in testing the same model reached 80%/75%. Sample size was not statistically predetermined, and investigators were not blinded to group allocation. In validation, the model predicted progression to ophthalmopathy a median of about 6.8 months before onset, with about 67% sensitivity and nearly 75% specificity.

In the ophthalmopathy patients, disease was moderately to severely active, with a Clinical Activity Score of 3 or more, a NOSPECS grade of 4 or more, and a duration of less than 3 months. Any patient with an uncontrolled infection, another autoimmune disease, pregnancy or lactation was excluded. Clinical symptoms, serum thyroxine and TRAb, thyroid ultrasound, and orbital computed tomography formed the basis for the diagnoses. PBMCs were separated from 10 ml of fresh peripheral blood using Ficoll-Paque density gradient centrifugation. Total RNA was extracted with Trizol reagent, and quality was checked on an Agilent 2100 Bioanalyzer. The CDR3, from cysteine to phenylalanine, totals 13 residues. This entry keeps only the CDR3 DNA: 39 bases, framed from base 1. Sequences GTSNPN (CDR1) and SVGIG (CDR2) are obtained from the germline V gene (reference sequence). V is shortened by 4 bases, J by 1 base, and the region joining them spans 10 bases.

This receptor was obtained from a woman aged 18-29 years with Graves' ophthalmopathy. The rearranged segments are TRBV30 and TRBJ1-1; no D gene can be assigned with confidence. The sample comprised blood. Here the CDR3 is given as CAWNNRRNTEAFF. The sequenced DNA: TGTGCCTGGAACAACAGAAGGAACACTGAAGCTTTCTTT.